The T cell receptor (beta chain) under discussion was sequenced for a study of blood T cell repertoires in COVID-19. At the level of the study: Acute and convalescent COVID-19 specimens originated in the United States, Italy and Spain. The analysed material was cDNA or gDNA that came from T cells, B-cell-depleted T cells, or PBMCs.

The V and J ends lost 2 bases and 0 bases respectively, with 4 bases between them. The germline V gene encodes CDR1 MNHEY and CDR2 SVGEGT. This CDR3 spans 13 amino acids. In the source study's methods: Counts of nucleated cells, estimated from reference gene primer amplification, were obtained. Using immunoSEQ multiplex PCR, the repertoire was profiled, and TCRdb retains in-frame clones only, with some absent. The D gene and trimming were derived from the DNA, and the V and J assignments and clone size from that table. The table has about 26,000 clones, roughly 79% seen once. This rearrangement joins TRBV6-2 or TRBV6-3 to TRBJ1-2; D gene ambiguous. Sample: peripheral blood. The clonotype comes from an elderly man with active or convalescent COVID-19. The CDR3 is CASSYPSNYGYTF. The CDR3 bases are TGTGCCAGCAGTTACCCCTCTAACTATGGCTACACCTTC.